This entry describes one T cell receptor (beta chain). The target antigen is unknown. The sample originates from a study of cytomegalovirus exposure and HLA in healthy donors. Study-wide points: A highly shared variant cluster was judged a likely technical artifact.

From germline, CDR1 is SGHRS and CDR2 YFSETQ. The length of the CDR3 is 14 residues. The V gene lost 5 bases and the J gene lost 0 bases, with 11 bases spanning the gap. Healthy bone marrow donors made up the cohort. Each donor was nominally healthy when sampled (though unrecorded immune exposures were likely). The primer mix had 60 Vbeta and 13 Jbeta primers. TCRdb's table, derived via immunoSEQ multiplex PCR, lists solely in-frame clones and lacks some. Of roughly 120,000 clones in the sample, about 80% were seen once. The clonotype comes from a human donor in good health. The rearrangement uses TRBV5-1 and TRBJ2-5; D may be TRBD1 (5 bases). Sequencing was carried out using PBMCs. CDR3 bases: TGCGCCAGCAGGCCGACAGCGTACCAAGAGACCCAGTACTTC. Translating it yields CASRPTAYQETQYF.